Listed here are 20 T cell receptor beta chains from one sample, sequenced in a study of T cell changes during pregnancy in multiple sclerosis. This table comes from immunoSEQ multiplex PCR, and its TCRdb copy is limited to in-frame clones, with some not included. The sample gives tens of thousands of clones, around 90% of which show up once; approximately 6% is in the top ten. The source was CD8+ T cells from peripheral blood mononuclear cells, collected before pregnancy. The receptors derive from a female donor with multiple sclerosis, enrolled in a pregnancy study.

This chain joins TRBV6-4 and TRBJ2-1, with D hard to call. There are 15 residues in the CDR3. Trimming took off 4 bases at V and 4 bases at J, with 14 bases between the two ends. CDR1 and CDR2 from the germline V gene are MRHNA and SNTAGT. The CDR3 bases are TGTGCCAGCAGTGCCGACTTGGGTTCTTACAATGAGCAGTTCTTC. Translation gives CASSADLGSYNEQFF.

The CDR3 loop reads CASSQGLQLYEKLFF. The CDR3 DNA reads TGTGCCAGCAGTCAAGGCCTCCAACTATATGAAAAACTGTTTTTT. This chain joins TRBV27 and TRBJ1-4; the D is unclear. The CDR3 has 15 amino acids. V dropped 5 bases and J dropped 6 bases, with 16 bases sitting between them. CDR1 is MNHEY and CDR2 is SMNVEV in the germline V gene (reference sequence).

This clone occurred once. The chain couples TRBV6-5 to TRBJ2-1, with a weak D call TRBD1 (6 bases). The CDR3 contains 14 residues. CDR1 and CDR2 (germline): MNHEY, SVGAGI. V was cut by 0 bases and J by 10 bases, with 13 bases left in between. The DNA for the CDR3 is TGTGCCAGCAGTTACTCCCGGACAGTCCACGAGCAGTTCTTC. Amino acids: CASSYSRTVHEQFF.

A remark on this clone: One end of the junction varies from germline; a read error may be responsible. The rearrangement joins TRBV13 to TRBJ2-7; 8 nucleotides line up with TRBD1. The CDR3 has 12 residues. Per germline, CDR1 PRHDT and CDR2 FYEKMQ (reference sequence). CDR3: CASSVGQGRAYF. The CDR3 coding sequence is TGTGCCAGCAGCGTAGGACAGGGTCGAGCGTACTTC.

The rearrangement links TRBV7-6 to TRBJ1-1; 7 nucleotides agree with TRBD1. This CDR3 comprises 15 residues. CDR1 is SGHVS and CDR2 is FNYEAQ in the germline V gene. The V and J ends lost 2 bases and 2 bases, in that order; junction bases with no gene match: 5. This chain's CDR3 is CASSLTTGSNTEAFF. CDR3 coding DNA: TGTGCCAGCAGCTTAACGACAGGGAGCAACACTGAAGCTTTCTTT.

The genes are TRBV10-1 and TRBJ1-2, with TRBD1 matching over 11 bases. Unmatched junction bases numbered 5, after V lost 6 bases and J lost 5 bases. The CDR3 totals 14 residues. Germline CDR1 WNHNN, CDR2 SYGVQD (reference sequence). The CDR3 DNA reads as TGCGCCAGCAGAGGACAGGGGGCTTTATATGGCTACACCTTC. Translating gives CASRGQGALYGYTF.

This chain links TRBV4-3 with TRBJ2-2; 10 nucleotides match TRBD2. The CDR3 totals 18 residues. Germline CDR1 and CDR2: LGHNA and YSLEER. J gave up 6 bases and V 0 bases, and 10 bases lay outside the gene matches. The CDR3 sequence is CASSQDSAGGLSSGELFF. The CDR3 DNA reads TGCGCCAGCAGCCAAGATTCAGCGGGGGGGCTTTCTTCCGGGGAGCTGTTTTTT.

The rearrangement uses TRBV28 and TRBJ2-7, with a tentative D call TRBD2 (6 bases). Germline V gene sequence: CDR1 MDHEN, CDR2 SYDVKM. CDR3 size: 14 residues. The V end lost 4 bases, the J end lost 2 bases, and 12 bases lay between the germline ends. The CDR3 nucleotides read TGTGCCAGCAGTTCGCCCTCGGGGGCCTACGAGCAGTACTTC. As protein: CASSSPSGAYEQYF. The variable domain in full, completed from reference TRBV28 and TRBJ2-7, reads DVKVTQSSRYLVKRTGEKVFLECVQDMDHENMFWYRQDPGLGLRLIYFSYDVKMKEKGDIPEGYSVSREKKERFSLILESASTNQTSMYLCASSSPSGAYEQYFGPGTRLTVT.

The V gene is TRBV27, the J gene TRBJ2-1, with D unclear. From germline, CDR1 is MNHEY and CDR2 SMNVEV (reference sequence). Trimming cost V 5 bases and J 9 bases, with 11 bases left between them. This CDR3 spans 12 amino acids. The CDR3, as DNA: TGTGCCAGCAGTCCCAGGATGGGTGAGCAGTTCTTC. Protein: CASSPRMGEQFF.

This rearrangement joins TRBV4-1 to TRBJ2-7; possible D gene TRBD1, 6 bases. Per the germline V gene, CDR1 is MGHRA and CDR2 is YSYEKL. V lost 4 bases to trimming and J lost 2 bases, with 15 bases between them. This CDR3 contains 15 residues. CDR3 coding DNA: TGCGCCAGCAGCCGGGGGACACCAGCCACCTACGAGCAGTACTTC. It is translated as CASSRGTPATYEQYF.

The chain links TRBV7-3 to TRBJ2-1; D is undetermined. The CDR3 loop spans 13 amino acids. Trimming took 4 bases from V and 5 from J, leaving 9 bases between them. Germline V gene data show CDR1 as SGHTA and CDR2 as FQGTGA. The CDR3 DNA is TGTGCCAGCAGCTCAGCGTTGAACAATGAGCAGTTCTTC. Protein sequence: CASSSALNNEQFF.

Here the CDR3 reads CASSLARKDEAFF. CDR3 coding DNA: TGTGCCAGCAGCTTAGCGCGTAAAGATGAAGCTTTCTTT. This rearrangement joins TRBV7-9 to TRBJ1-1; D is uncertain. Trimming cost V 0 bases and J 7 bases, with 9 bases left between them. CDR1 and CDR2 from the germline V gene are SEHNR and FQNEAQ (reference sequence). The CDR3 sequence is 13 residues long.

This clone was picked up a small number of times. J is TRBJ2-5 and V is TRBV13, with 11 bases fitting TRBD2. The V gene's germline CDR1 is PRHDT and CDR2 FYEKMQ (reference sequence). The CDR3 is 20 amino acids. J gave up 4 bases and V 1 base, and 17 bases lay outside the gene matches. Written as DNA, the CDR3 is TGTGCCAGCAGCTTAGCCCTGACTAGCGGGGCAACCCTTCCGGTAGAGACCCAGTACTTC. Its translation is CASSLALTSGATLPVETQYF.

The chain couples TRBV9 to TRBJ1-1; tentatively, D is TRBD1 (5 bases). The CDR3 runs to 15 residues. CDR1 is SGDLS, CDR2 YYNGEE, per germline. V was clipped by 0 bases and J by 6 bases, with 15 bases between them. The CDR3 sequence: CASSVEGKWSPEAFF. The DNA of the CDR3 is TGTGCCAGCAGCGTAGAGGGGAAATGGTCGCCTGAAGCTTTCTTT. The whole variable domain, filled in from reference TRBV9 and TRBJ1-1, reads DSGVTQTPKHLITATGQRVTLRCSPRSGDLSVYWYQQSLDQGLQFLIQYYNGEERAKGNILERFSAQQFPDLHSELNLSSLELGDSALYFCASSVEGKWSPEAFFGQGTRLTVV.

The gene calls are TRBV28 and TRBJ1-5, with 7 bases aligning to TRBD1. The germline V gene has CDR1 MDHEN and CDR2 SYDVKM. V lost 6 bases and J lost 11; bases outside the gene matches: 16. This CDR3 has 15 amino acids. The CDR3 DNA is TGTGCCAGCAGCTCTTCGACAGGGCCCGTCGCGTCCCAGCATTTT. Protein sequence: CASSSSTGPVASQHF.

The chain links TRBV10-3 to TRBJ1-1, with 8 bases identical to TRBD1. The trim removed 3 bases at V and 4 bases at J, leaving 7 bases unmatched. Germline V gene data show CDR1 as ENHRY and CDR2 as SYGVKD. The CDR3 loop spans 15 amino acids. The CDR3 nucleotides are TGTGCCATCAGTGAAACAGGGGGAGAGGTCACTGAAGCTTTCTTT. It encodes CAISETGGEVTEAFF.

The V gene is TRBV14, the J gene TRBJ2-7, with 7 bases aligning to TRBD2. The V gene's germline CDR1 is SGHDN and CDR2 FVKESK. This CDR3 spans 15 amino acids. J was trimmed by 2 bases and V by 0 bases; bases with no gene match: 4. CDR3 loop: CASSQDLSGAYEQYF. Written as DNA, the CDR3 is TGTGCCAGCAGCCAAGACCTAAGCGGGGCCTACGAGCAGTACTTC.

V and J are TRBV4-1 and TRBJ2-7; no clear D. This CDR3 has 15 amino acids. Trimming stripped 4 bases from V and 3 bases from J, with 16 bases between. Germline values: CDR1 MGHRA, CDR2 YSYEKL. In DNA form, the CDR3 reads TGCGCCAGCAGCCTCACTGCCGATACTCACTACGAGCAGTACTTC. It codes for CASSLTADTHYEQYF.

This clone was counted between two and nine times. This chain links TRBV19 with TRBJ1-1; 9 nucleotides line up with TRBD1. The length of the CDR3 is 14 residues. Germline lookup yields CDR1 LNHDA and CDR2 SQIVND (reference sequence). V shed 3 bases and J 5 bases; nucleotides not matched to a gene: 4. The chain's CDR3 is CASSITGGRTEAFF. In DNA form, the CDR3 reads TGTGCCAGTAGTATTACAGGGGGCCGGACTGAAGCTTTCTTT. The full variable domain, rest sourced from reference TRBV19 and TRBJ1-1, is DGGITQSPKYLFRKEGQNVTLSCEQNLNHDAMYWYRQDPGQGLRLIYYSQIVNDFQKGDIAEGYSVSREKKESFPLTVTSAQKNPTAFYLCASSITGGRTEAFFGQGTRLTVV.

This clone has a single count. At one of its ends the junction is not consistent with the germline gene, which may arise from a read error. The chain joins TRBV7-9 to TRBJ1-1, with D perhaps matching TRBD1 (5 bases). The CDR3 is made up of 12 amino acids. Germline values: CDR1 SEHNR, CDR2 FQNEAQ (reference sequence). The CDR3 nucleotides read TGTGCCAGCAGCTTAGGGGGCCGCGGGATTGTATTT. Residues: CASSLGGRGIVF.